This T cell receptor (beta chain) was captured in a study of T cell responses to AZD1222 COVID-19 vaccine. Study conclusions and caveats: The donors showed a predominance of white British ancestry and of females, with possible underestimation of clonal diversity. Distributed over spike, vaccine-associated CD4 TCRs predominated at 160-218 and 743-854. Among AZD1222 vaccinees, only five or six were seropositive at baseline. With two AZD1222 doses given, Spike-specific TCR breadth and depth both rose.

The CDR3 runs to 13 residues. Trimming stripped 3 bases from V and 4 bases from J, with 7 bases between. The germline V gene encodes CDR1 LGHDT and CDR2 YNNKEL (reference sequence). Of note for this clone: Its antigen is currently unknown.

Generated by immunoSEQ multiplex PCR, the TCRdb table keeps only in-frame clones and is missing some. The data contain hundreds of thousands of clones, 90% to 95% of them singletons. The material was peripheral blood, obtained 28 days after the second AZD1222 dose. The receptor comes from an adult who received the AZD1222 COVID-19 vaccine. V usage is TRBV3-1 (or the pseudogene TRBV3-2) and J usage is TRBJ1-3; D is ambiguous. CDR3 coding DNA: TGTGCCAGCAGCCAGGACTTGGGAAACACCATATATTTT. This sequence encodes CASSQDLGNTIYF.